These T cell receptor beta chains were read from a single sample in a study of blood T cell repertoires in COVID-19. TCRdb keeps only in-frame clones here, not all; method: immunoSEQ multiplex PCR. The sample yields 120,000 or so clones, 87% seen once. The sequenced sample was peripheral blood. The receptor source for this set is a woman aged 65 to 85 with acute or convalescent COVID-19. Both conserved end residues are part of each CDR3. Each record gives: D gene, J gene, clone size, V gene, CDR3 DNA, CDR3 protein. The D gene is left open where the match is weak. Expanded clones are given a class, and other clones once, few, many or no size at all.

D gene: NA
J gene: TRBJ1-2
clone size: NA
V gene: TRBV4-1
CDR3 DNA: TGCGCCAGCAGCCAATCCCAGGGATTCTACTATGGCTACACCTTC
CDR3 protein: CASSQSQGFYYGYTF

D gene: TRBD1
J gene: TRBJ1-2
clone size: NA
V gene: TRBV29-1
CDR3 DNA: TGCAGCGTTGGAGGGACAGGGGGTGGCTACACCTTC
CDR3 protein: CSVGGTGGGYTF

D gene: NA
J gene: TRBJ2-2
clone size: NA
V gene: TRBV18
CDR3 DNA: TGTGCCAGCTCACAACAGGGTCCGAACACCGGGGAGCTGTTTTTT
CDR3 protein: CASSQQGPNTGELFF

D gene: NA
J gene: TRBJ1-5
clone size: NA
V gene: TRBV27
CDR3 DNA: TGTGCCAGCAGGGAGGGTCTGGGGCTAGGCCAGCCCCAGCATTTT
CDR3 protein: CASREGLGLGQPQHF

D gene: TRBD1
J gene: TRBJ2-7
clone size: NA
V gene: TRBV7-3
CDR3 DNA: TGTGCCAGCAGCCCCGGGGCAGGGGGCTCTTGGGAGCAGTACTTC
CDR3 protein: CASSPGAGGSWEQYF

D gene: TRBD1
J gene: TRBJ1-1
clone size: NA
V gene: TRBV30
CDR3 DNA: TGTGCCTGGGGTGCCCTCTCTCCGGGACAGGGGTTAGGAGCTGAAGCTTTCTTT
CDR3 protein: CAWGALSPGQGLGAEAFF

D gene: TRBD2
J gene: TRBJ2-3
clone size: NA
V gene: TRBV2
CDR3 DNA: TGTGCCAGCAGTTCTCGACTAGCGGGGAGCACAGATACGCAGTATTTT
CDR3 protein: CASSSRLAGSTDTQYF

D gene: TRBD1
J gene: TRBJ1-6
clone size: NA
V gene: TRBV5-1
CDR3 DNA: TGCGCCAGCAGCGGCGGGACAGGGGAAAGCTCCTATAATTCACCCCTCCACTTT
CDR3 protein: CASSGGTGESSYNSPLHF

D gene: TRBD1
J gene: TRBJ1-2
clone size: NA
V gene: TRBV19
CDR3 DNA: TGTGCCAGTAGCCCCCCCCGACAGGGGGACTATGGCTACACCTTC
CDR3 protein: CASSPPRQGDYGYTF

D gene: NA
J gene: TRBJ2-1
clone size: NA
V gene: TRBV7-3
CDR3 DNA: TGTGCCAGCAGCTCCGGACTCAATGAGCAGTTCTTC
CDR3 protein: CASSSGLNEQFF

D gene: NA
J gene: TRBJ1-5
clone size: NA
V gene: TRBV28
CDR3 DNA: TGTGCCAGCAGTTTACGACAGCTCAATCAGCCCCAGCATTTT
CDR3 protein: CASSLRQLNQPQHF

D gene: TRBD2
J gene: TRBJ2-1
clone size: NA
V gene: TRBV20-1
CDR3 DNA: TGCAGTGCTAGTTCCGGCGGGGGGGCGGTCAATGAGCAGTTCTTC
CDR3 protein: CSASSGGGAVNEQFF

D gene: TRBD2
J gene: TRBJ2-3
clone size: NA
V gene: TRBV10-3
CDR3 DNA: TGTGCCATCAGTGGATCCAGCGGGGGTTGGGATACGCAGTATTTT
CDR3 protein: CAISGSSGGWDTQYF

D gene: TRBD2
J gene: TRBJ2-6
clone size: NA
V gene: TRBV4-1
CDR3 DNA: TGCGCCAGCAGGCTAAATGCGGGGGGCAGGAGCTCTGGGGCCAACGTCCTGACTTTC
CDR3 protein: CASRLNAGGRSSGANVLTF

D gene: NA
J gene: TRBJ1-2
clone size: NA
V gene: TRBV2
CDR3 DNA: TGTGCCAGCAGTGCCTCGGGCGGGGGTGGCTACACCTTC
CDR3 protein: CASSASGGGGYTF

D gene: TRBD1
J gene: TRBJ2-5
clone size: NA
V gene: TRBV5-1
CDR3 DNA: TGCGCCAGCAGCACGGGACAGACCCAAGAGACCCAGTACTTC
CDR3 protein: CASSTGQTQETQYF

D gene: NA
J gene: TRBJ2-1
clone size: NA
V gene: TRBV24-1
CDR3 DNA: TGTGCCACCAGTGATAGAAACAGGGATAGCAATGAGCAGTTCTTC
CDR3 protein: CATSDRNRDSNEQFF

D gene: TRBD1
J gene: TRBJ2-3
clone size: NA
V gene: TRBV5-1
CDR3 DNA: TGCGCCAGCAGCACCGAACAGGGGTGGGATACGCAGTATTTT
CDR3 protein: CASSTEQGWDTQYF

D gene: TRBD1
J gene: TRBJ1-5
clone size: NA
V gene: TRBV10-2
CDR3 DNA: TGCGCCAGCAGTGGACAGGGGGCTCAGCCCCAGCATTTT
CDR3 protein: CASSGQGAQPQHF

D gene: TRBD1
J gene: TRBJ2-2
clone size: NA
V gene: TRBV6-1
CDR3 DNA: TGTGCCAGCAGTGAAGCTAGCGTATTAGGGACAGCGAACACCGGGGAGCTGTTTTTT
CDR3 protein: CASSEASVLGTANTGELFF

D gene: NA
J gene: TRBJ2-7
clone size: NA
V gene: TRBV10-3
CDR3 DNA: TGTGCCATCAGTGACGTCGGGGAATTCGACGAGCAGTACTTC
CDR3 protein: CAISDVGEFDEQYF

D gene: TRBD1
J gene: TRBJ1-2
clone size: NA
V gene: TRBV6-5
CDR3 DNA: TGTGCCAGCAGTTGGGGACAGACGAACTATGGCTACACCTTC
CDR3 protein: CASSWGQTNYGYTF

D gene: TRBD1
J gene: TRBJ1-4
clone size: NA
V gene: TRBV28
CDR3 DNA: TGTGCCAGCAGTCCACAGACGGGACAGCCGAATGAAAAACTGTTTTTT
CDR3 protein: CASSPQTGQPNEKLFF

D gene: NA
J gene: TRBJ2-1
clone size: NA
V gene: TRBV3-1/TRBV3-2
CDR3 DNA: TGTGCCAGCAGCCAAGGGACGGGATACAATGAGCAGTTCTTC
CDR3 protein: CASSQGTGYNEQFF

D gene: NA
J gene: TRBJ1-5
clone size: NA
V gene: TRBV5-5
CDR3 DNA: TGTGCCAGCAGCAAGGACTACAGGAGTTATAGCAATCAGCCCCAGCATTTT
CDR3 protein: CASSKDYRSYSNQPQHF

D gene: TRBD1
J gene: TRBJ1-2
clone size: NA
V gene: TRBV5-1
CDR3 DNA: TGCGCCAGCAGCTCCCGAACAGGGGACTATGGCTACACCTTC
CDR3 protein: CASSSRTGDYGYTF

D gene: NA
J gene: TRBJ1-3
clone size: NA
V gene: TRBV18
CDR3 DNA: TGTGCCAGCTCACCGACACTTGACTCTGGAAACACCATATATTTT
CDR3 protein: CASSPTLDSGNTIYF

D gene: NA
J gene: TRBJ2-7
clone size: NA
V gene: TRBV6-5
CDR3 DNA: TGTGCCAGCAGTTACTCGATCAGTATGGAGTTGGGGCAGTACTTC
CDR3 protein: CASSYSISMELGQYF

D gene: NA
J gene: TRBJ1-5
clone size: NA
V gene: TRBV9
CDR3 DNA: TGTGCCAGCAGCGATCAGGGCAATCAGCCCCAGCATTTT
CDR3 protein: CASSDQGNQPQHF

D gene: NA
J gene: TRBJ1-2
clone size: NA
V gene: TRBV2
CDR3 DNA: TGTGCCAGCAGTGAAGCTGGCCAGTTCTATGGCTACACCTTC
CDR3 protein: CASSEAGQFYGYTF

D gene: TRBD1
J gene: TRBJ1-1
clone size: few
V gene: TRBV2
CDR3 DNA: TGTGCCAGCAGTCGAACAGGGGACACTGAAGCTTTCTTT
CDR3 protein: CASSRTGDTEAFF

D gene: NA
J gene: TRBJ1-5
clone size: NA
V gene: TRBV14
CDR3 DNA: TGTGCCAGCAGCCAAGATAAGAACAGGAATCAGCCCCAGCATTTT
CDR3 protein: CASSQDKNRNQPQHF

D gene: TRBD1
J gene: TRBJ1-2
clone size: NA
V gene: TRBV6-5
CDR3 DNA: TGTGCCAGCAGATCAACAGGGGGCTGGTATGGCTACACCTTC
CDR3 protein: CASRSTGGWYGYTF

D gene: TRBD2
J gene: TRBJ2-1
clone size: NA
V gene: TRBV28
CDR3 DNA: TGTGCCAGCAGATCCTTTAGCGGGGGGGGATCCTACAATGAGCAGTTCTTC
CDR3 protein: CASRSFSGGGSYNEQFF

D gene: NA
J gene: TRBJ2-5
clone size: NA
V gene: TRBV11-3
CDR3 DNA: TGTGCCAGCAGCGCAACAGGGAGTTCGGGCGAGACCCAGTACTTC
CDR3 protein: CASSATGSSGETQYF

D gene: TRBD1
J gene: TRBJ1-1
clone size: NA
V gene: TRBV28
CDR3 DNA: TGTGCCAGCAGTTCTACCGGGACAGGGGCGACTGAAGCTTTCTTT
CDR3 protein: CASSSTGTGATEAFF

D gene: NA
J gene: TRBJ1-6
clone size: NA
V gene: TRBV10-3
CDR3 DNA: TGTGCCATCAGTGAGTCGCCATCGACAGATTTTAATTCACCCCTCCACTTT
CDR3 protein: CAISESPSTDFNSPLHF